This T cell receptor (beta chain) was recorded in a study of CD8+ T cells in alopecia areata. This clone has just a few counts. Its antigen remains unknown. The authors sorted CD4+ and CD8+ T cells from PBMCs. General observations from the study: The study found higher clonality in lesional than normal scalp, especially in alopecia totalis/universalis.

The CDR3 sequence is 14 residues long. In germline, CDR1 is SGHAT, CDR2 FQNNGV. V was trimmed by 1 base and J by 7 bases, leaving 11 bases between them. cDNA serving as the sequencing template came from extracted, reverse transcribed RNA. Libraries were prepared by immunoSEQ multiplex PCR; TCRdb keeps only in-frame clonotypes and omits some of them. Of 90,000 to 100,000 clones in the sample, around 38% were seen once. The chain employs TRBV11-2 and TRBJ2-4; perhaps TRBD2 as D (6 bases). This TCR was sampled from a human donor with alopecia areata. The source material was CD4+ T cells sorted from blood. CDR3 nucleotides: TGTGCCAGCAGCTTAGCGGTTGCGGGGAACATTCAGTACTTC. Protein: CASSLAVAGNIQYF.